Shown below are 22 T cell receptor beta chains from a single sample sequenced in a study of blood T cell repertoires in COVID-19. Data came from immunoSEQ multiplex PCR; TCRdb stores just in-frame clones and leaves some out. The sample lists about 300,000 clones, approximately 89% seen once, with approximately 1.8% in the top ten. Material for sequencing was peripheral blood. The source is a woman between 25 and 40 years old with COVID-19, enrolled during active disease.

CDR3 region: CASSGTGGTEAFF. The CDR3 DNA follows: TGTGCCAGTAGTGGGACAGGGGGCACTGAAGCTTTCTTT. V and J are TRBV19 and TRBJ1-1, with TRBD1 matching 11 bases. Losses at the gene ends were 5 bases for V and 4 bases for J; bases not matched to a gene: 0. Germline V CDR1 and CDR2: LNHDA, SQIVND (reference sequence). CDR3 length equals 13 residues.

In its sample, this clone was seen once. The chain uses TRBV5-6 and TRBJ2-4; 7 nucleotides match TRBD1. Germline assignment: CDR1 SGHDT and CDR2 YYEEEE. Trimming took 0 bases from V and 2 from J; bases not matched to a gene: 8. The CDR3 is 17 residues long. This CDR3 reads CASSLVGSGGSKNIQYF. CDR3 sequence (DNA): TGTGCCAGCAGCTTGGTAGGGTCAGGGGGTTCCAAAAACATTCAGTACTTC.

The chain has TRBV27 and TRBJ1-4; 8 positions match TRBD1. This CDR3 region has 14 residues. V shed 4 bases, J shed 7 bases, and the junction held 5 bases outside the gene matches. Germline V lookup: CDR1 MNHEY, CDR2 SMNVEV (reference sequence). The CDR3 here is CASSSQGAGEKLFF. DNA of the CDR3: TGTGCCAGCAGTTCCCAGGGGGCGGGTGAAAAACTGTTTTTT.

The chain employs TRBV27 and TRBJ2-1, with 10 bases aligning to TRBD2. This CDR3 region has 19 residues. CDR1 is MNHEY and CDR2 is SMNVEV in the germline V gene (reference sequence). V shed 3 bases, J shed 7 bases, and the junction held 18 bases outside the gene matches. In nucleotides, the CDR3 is TGTGCCAGCAGTTTCCTTAGCGGGGGGTCCCATTCCGGGAGGAATGAGCAGTTCTTC. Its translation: CASSFLSGGSHSGRNEQFF.

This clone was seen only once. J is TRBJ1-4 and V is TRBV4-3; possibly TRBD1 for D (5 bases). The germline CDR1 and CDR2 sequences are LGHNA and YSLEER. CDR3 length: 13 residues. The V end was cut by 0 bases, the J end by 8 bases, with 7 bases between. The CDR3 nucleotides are TGCGCCAGCAGCCAAGATGGGGGGGAAAAACTGTTTTTT. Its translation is CASSQDGGEKLFF.

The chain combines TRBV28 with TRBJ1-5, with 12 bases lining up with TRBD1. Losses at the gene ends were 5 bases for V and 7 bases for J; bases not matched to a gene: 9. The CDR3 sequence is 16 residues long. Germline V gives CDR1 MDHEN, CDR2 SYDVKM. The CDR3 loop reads CASSDRDRGRKQPQHF. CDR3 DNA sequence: TGTGCCAGCAGTGACCGGGACAGGGGGCGAAAACAGCCCCAGCATTTT.

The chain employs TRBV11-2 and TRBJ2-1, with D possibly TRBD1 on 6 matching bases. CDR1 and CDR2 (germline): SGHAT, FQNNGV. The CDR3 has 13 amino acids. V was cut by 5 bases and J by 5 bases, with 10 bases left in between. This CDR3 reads CASSAGTNNEQFF. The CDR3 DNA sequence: TGTGCCAGCAGCGCCGGGACAAACAATGAGCAGTTCTTC.

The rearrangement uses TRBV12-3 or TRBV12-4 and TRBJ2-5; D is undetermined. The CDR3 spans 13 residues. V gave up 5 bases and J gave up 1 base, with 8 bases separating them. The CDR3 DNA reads TGTGCCAGCAGTCTATGGTCCCAAGAGACCCAGTACTTC. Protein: CASSLWSQETQYF.

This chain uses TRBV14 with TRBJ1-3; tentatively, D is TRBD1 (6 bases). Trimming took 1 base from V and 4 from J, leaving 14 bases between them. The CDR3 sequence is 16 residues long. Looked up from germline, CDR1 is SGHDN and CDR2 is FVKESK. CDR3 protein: CASSQGAGTPGNTIYF. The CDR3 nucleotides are TGTGCCAGCAGCCAAGGGGCCGGGACACCCGGAAACACCATATATTTT.

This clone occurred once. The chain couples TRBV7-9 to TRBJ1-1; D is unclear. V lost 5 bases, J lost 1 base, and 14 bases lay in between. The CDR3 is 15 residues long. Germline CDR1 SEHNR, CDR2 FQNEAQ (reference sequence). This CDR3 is CASSVPAARNTEAFF. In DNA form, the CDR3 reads TGTGCCAGCAGCGTCCCGGCTGCTAGGAACACTGAAGCTTTCTTT.

The DNA for the CDR3 is TGTGCCAGCAGCTTAGGACAGACTAACACTGAAGCTTTCTTT. It specifies CASSLGQTNTEAFF. The chain carries TRBV5-6 and TRBJ1-1; the D gene is possibly TRBD1 (6 bases). V was pared by 2 bases and J by 2 bases, with 10 bases between. The CDR3 totals 14 residues. Germline CDR1 SGHDT, CDR2 YYEEEE.

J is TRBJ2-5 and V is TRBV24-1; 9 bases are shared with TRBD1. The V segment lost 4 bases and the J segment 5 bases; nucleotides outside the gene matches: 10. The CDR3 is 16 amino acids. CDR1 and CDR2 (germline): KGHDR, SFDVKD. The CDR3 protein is CATSEIGQGRVETQYF. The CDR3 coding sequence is TGTGCCACCAGTGAAATCGGACAGGGGAGGGTCGAGACCCAGTACTTC.

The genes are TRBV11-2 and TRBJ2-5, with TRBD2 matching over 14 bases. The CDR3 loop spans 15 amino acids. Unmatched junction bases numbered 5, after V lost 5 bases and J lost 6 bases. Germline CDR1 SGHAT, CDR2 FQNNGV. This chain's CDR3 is CASSQGLAGVKTQYF. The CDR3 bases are TGTGCCAGCAGCCAGGGACTAGCGGGGGTGAAGACCCAGTACTTC.

CDR3 region: CANGGTANSPLHF. In DNA form, the CDR3 reads TGTGCCAACGGCGGGACAGCCAATTCACCCCTCCACTTT. This chain links TRBV10-3 with TRBJ1-6; 7 bases align to TRBD1. The germline CDR1 and CDR2 sequences are ENHRY and SYGVKD. This CDR3 comprises 13 residues. The V gene end was trimmed by 10 bases and the J gene end by 7 bases; junction bases not matched to a gene: 7.

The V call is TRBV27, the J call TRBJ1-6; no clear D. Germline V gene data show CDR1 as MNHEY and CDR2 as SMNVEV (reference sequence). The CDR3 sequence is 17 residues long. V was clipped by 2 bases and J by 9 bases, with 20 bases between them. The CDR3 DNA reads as TGTGCCAGCAGTTTAATTGGGGAGACTTTTTCGACTTCACCCCTCCACTTT. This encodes CASSLIGETFSTSPLHF.

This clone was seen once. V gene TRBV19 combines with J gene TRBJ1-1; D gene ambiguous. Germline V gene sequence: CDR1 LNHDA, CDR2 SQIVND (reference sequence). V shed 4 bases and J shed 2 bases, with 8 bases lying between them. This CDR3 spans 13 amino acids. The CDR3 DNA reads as TGTGCCAGTAGTAATCAGGCAAACACTGAAGCTTTCTTT. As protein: CASSNQANTEAFF.

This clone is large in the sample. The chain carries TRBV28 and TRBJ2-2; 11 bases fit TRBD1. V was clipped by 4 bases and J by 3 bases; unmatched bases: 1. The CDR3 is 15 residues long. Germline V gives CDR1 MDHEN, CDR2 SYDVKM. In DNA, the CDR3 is TGTGCCAGCAGTTCGGGACAGGGGGACACCGGGGAGCTGTTTTTT. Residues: CASSSGQGDTGELFF.

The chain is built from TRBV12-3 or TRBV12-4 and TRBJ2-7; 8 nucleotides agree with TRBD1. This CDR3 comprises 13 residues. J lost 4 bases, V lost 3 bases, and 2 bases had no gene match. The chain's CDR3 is CASSLRTGYEQYV. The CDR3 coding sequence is TGTGCCAGCAGTTTGAGGACAGGGTACGAGCAGTACGTC.

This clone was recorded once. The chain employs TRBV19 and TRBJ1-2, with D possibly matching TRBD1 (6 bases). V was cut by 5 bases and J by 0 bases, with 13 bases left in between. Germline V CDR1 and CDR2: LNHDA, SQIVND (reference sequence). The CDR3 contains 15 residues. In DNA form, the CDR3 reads TGTGCCAGTAGTCGAGACAGGAGTCCTAACTATGGCTACACCTTC. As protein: CASSRDRSPNYGYTF.

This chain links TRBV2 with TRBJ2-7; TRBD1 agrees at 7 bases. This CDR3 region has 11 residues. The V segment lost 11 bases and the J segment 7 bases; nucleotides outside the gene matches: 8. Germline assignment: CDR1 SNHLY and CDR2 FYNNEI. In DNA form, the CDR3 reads TGTGCCGATAGACAGGGTGGAGAGCAGTACGTC. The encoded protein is CADRQGGEQYV.

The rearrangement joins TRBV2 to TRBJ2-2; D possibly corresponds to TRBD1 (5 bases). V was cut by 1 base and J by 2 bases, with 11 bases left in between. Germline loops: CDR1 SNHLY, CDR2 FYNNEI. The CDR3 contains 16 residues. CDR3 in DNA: TGTGCCAGCAGTGAAGAGTTAGGACAAAACACCGGGGAGCTGTTTTTT. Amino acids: CASSEELGQNTGELFF.

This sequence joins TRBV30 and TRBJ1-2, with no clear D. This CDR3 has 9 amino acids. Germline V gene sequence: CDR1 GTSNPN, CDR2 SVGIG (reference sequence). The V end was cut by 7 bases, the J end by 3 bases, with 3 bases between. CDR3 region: CASDYGYTF. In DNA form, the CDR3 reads TGTGCCTCCGACTATGGCTACACCTTC.